A selection of T cell receptor beta chains follows, all from one sample in a study of human T cells and chemical hapten exposure. TCRdb passed the RACE reads through MiXCR, listing each CDR3 protein once. The table records about 84,000 distinct CDR3 sequences, roughly a tenth of them present only once. Here the sequenced sample was whole blood, taken in connection with sensitization to the hapten diphenylcyclopropenone (DPC). The receptor set was obtained from a woman aged 25 to 39 with alopecia areata. Some clones in this sample may be carry-over from other donors' samples. The CDR3 runs from the conserved cysteine through the conserved F or W. Each record gives: J gene, V gene, D gene, CDR3 protein. D genes are given only for firm matches.

J: TRBJ2-7; V: TRBV5-1; D: .; CDR3: CASSSNGGSEQYF
J: TRBJ1-1; V: TRBV3-1; D: .; CDR3: CASSQAGAVNTEAFF
J: TRBJ2-5; V: TRBV18; D: .; CDR3: CASSLADQETQYF
J: TRBJ2-7; V: TRBV29-1; D: .; CDR3: CSVARTHPNEQYF
J: TRBJ1-5; V: TRBV12-3/TRBV12-4; D: .; CDR3: CASSRRQARQPQHF
J: TRBJ2-7; V: TRBV6-6; D: .; CDR3: CASSYTGYEQYF
J: TRBJ2-3; V: TRBV5-5; D: TRBD1; CDR3: CASSPGYRGQGDTQYF
J: TRBJ2-2; V: TRBV7-9; D: .; CDR3: CASSSDLTGELFF
J: TRBJ2-1; V: TRBV7-2; D: .; CDR3: CASRQITDEQFF
J: TRBJ1-5; V: TRBV7-3; D: .; CDR3: CASSPRRSNQPQHF
J: TRBJ2-6; V: TRBV20-1; D: .; CDR3: CSASSRGSEMSGANVLTF
J: TRBJ1-2; V: TRBV28; D: .; CDR3: CASEGLSSRGYTF
J: TRBJ2-7; V: TRBV2; D: .; CDR3: CASNKEGSSYEQYF